Following are 22 T cell receptor beta chains from one sample sequenced in a study of neoadjuvant anti-PD-1 for oral cavity cancer. Time point indicated: after neoadjuvant nivolumab, at surgical resection. Sequenced by immunoSEQ multiplex PCR; TCRdb stores in-frame clones only, minus some. This table holds around 65,000 clones, roughly nine tenths found once. The sequenced sample was PBMCs, obtained after nivolumab (anti-PD-1) treatment. Receptor source: a person aged 35-79 years with oral cavity squamous cell carcinoma.

J is TRBJ2-7 and V is TRBV5-5; D remains ambiguous. Germline V lookup: CDR1 SGHKS, CDR2 YYEKEE (reference sequence). This CDR3 comprises 12 residues. V was clipped by 0 bases and J by 4 bases, with 5 bases between them. The CDR3 coding sequence is TGTGCCAGCAGCTTGGTCGGGTACGAGCAGTACTTC. Translating gives CASSLVGYEQYF.

The chain is built from TRBV7-3 and TRBJ2-1; no reliable D call. The germline V and J ends were trimmed by 5 bases and 8 bases, with 16 bases remaining between them. There are 14 residues in the CDR3. CDR1 is SGHTA, CDR2 FQGTGA, per germline. Written as DNA, the CDR3 is TGTGCCAGCAGCCCGGGTGGCAGTCGGTATGAGCAGTTCTTC. Amino acid sequence: CASSPGGSRYEQFF. The variable domain in full, with the rest retrieved from reference TRBV7-3 and TRBJ2-1, is GAGVSQTPSNKVTEKGKYVELRCDPISGHTALYWYRQSLGQGPEFLIYFQGTGAADDSGLPNDRFFAVRPEGSVSTLKIQRTERGDSAVYLCASSPGGSRYEQFFGPGTRLTVL.

This rearrangement joins TRBV18 to TRBJ1-5; D might be TRBD1 (6 bases). The germline V gene encodes CDR1 KGHSH and CDR2 LQKENI. Trimming removed 2 bases at V and 8 bases at J, with 10 bases between. The CDR3 runs to 13 residues. The CDR3 loop is CASSPGGGEPQHF. The CDR3 region has the DNA TGTGCCAGCTCACCAGGGGGCGGTGAGCCCCAGCATTTT.

This clone was counted a few times. The chain has TRBV7-9 and TRBJ2-1; 10 positions agree with TRBD2. This CDR3 spans 16 amino acids. Unmatched junction bases numbered 13, after V lost 5 bases and J lost 9 bases. CDR1 and CDR2 from the germline V gene are SEHNR and FQNEAQ (reference sequence). The chain's CDR3 is CASSHTSGEPYGEQFF. In DNA form, the CDR3 reads TGTGCCAGCAGCCATACTAGCGGGGAACCCTATGGTGAGCAGTTCTTC. Based on the CDR3 plus reference TRBV7-9 and TRBJ2-1, the full variable domain is DTGVSQNPRHKITKRGQNVTFRCDPISEHNRLYWYRQTLGQGPEFLTYFQNEAQLEKSRLLSDRFSAERPKGSFSTLEIQRTEQGDSAMYLCASSHTSGEPYGEQFFGPGTRLTVL.

The gene calls are TRBV15 and TRBJ2-7; no clear D. There are 14 residues in the CDR3. Germline V CDR1 and CDR2: LNHNV, YYDKDF (reference sequence). Deletions cut 0 bases from V and 2 bases from J, with 8 bases between. The CDR3 DNA reads as TGTGCCACCAGCAGAGATTTCCAGACCTACGAGCAGTACTTC. The encoded protein is CATSRDFQTYEQYF.

V is TRBV10-3 and J is TRBJ2-1; D is unresolved. Trimming removed 3 bases at V and 8 bases at J, with 5 bases between. Germline values: CDR1 ENHRY, CDR2 SYGVKD. The CDR3 runs to 11 residues. CDR3 region: CAISDMDEQFF. The CDR3 coding sequence is TGTGCCATCAGTGATATGGATGAGCAGTTCTTC.

The DNA of the CDR3 is TGTGCCAGCAGCCAGAACAGGGTAGCGGATACGCAGTATTTT. This translates into CASSQNRVADTQYF. The gene calls are TRBV5-4 and TRBJ2-3; possibly TRBD1 for D (6 bases). The CDR3 runs 14 residues. V was pared by 4 bases and J by 6 bases, with 15 bases between. Per the germline V gene, CDR1 is SGHNT and CDR2 is YYREEE (reference sequence).

The CDR3 DNA sequence: TGTGCCAGCAGTTACGCCGGACTAGCGGGAGTAAGTGCCGGGGAGCTGTTTTTT. This gives the protein CASSYAGLAGVSAGELFF. This chain connects TRBV28 to TRBJ2-2, with 13 nucleotides matching TRBD2. Germline lookup yields CDR1 MDHEN and CDR2 SYDVKM. This CDR3 is built from 18 residues. J was trimmed by 6 bases and V by 4 bases; bases with no gene match: 11.

The CDR3 coding sequence is TGCGCCAGCATTTACAGGGGGCCGAATCAGCCCCAGCATTTT. Amino acid sequence: CASIYRGPNQPQHF. The genes are TRBV10-1 and TRBJ1-5, with TRBD1 matching 9 bases. Germline V gives CDR1 WNHNN, CDR2 SYGVQD (reference sequence). The CDR3 loop spans 14 amino acids. V shed 7 bases and J 4 bases; nucleotides not matched to a gene: 5.

The chain recombines TRBV29-1 with TRBJ1-4; 7 nucleotides agree with TRBD1. V gave up 5 bases and J gave up 7 bases; unmatched junction bases: 7. CDR3 length: 13 amino acids. The germline gives CDR1 SQVTM, CDR2 ANQGSEA. Here the CDR3 reads CSVRQGASEKLFF. In DNA form, the CDR3 reads TGCAGCGTTCGACAGGGCGCTAGTGAAAAACTGTTTTTT.

V gene TRBV9 combines with J gene TRBJ1-6; no clear D. The CDR3 is 15 amino acids. From germline, CDR1 is SGDLS and CDR2 YYNGEE. Between the trimmed V and J ends, which lost 2 bases and 10 bases, there was a span of 16 bases. The CDR3 region has the DNA TGTGCCAGCAGCGTCCTGCTCGGCCCGGAATCACCCCTCCACTTT. This codes for CASSVLLGPESPLHF.

The rearrangement uses TRBV27 and TRBJ1-1; D uncertain. Trimming stripped 4 bases from V and 5 bases from J, with 17 bases between. Per germline, CDR1 MNHEY and CDR2 SMNVEV (reference sequence). The CDR3 is 15 residues long. In DNA, the CDR3 is TGTGCCAGCAGTTCCGGCCTGACACGGCGAACTGAAGCTTTCTTT. This translates into CASSSGLTRRTEAFF.

The J gene is TRBJ1-2, the V gene TRBV19, with 9 positions matching TRBD1. The CDR3 has 14 amino acids. Per the germline V gene, CDR1 is LNHDA and CDR2 is SQIVND (reference sequence). J gave up 5 bases and V 6 bases, and 7 bases lay outside the gene matches. The CDR3 protein is CASRDRDRVYGYTF. In DNA, the CDR3 is TGTGCCAGTAGGGACCGGGACAGGGTTTATGGCTACACCTTC. Filled out from reference TRBV19 and TRBJ1-2, the complete variable domain reads DGGITQSPKYLFRKEGQNVTLSCEQNLNHDAMYWYRQDPGQGLRLIYYSQIVNDFQKGDIAEGYSVSREKKESFPLTVTSAQKNPTAFYLCASRDRDRVYGYTFGSGTRLTVV.

This sequence joins TRBV7-2 and TRBJ2-7, with D perhaps being TRBD1 or TRBD2 (5 bases each). Germline lookup yields CDR1 SGHTA and CDR2 FQGNSA. The CDR3 is made up of 14 amino acids. Trimming stripped 3 bases from V and 2 bases from J, with 11 bases between. The CDR3 loop reads CASSFAQGPYEQYF. The CDR3 DNA sequence: TGTGCCAGCAGCTTCGCCCAGGGACCCTACGAGCAGTACTTC.

This chain links TRBV19 with TRBJ2-3; D uncertain. This CDR3 contains 16 residues. Germline CDR1 LNHDA, CDR2 SQIVND (reference sequence). V was trimmed by 1 base and J by 2 bases, leaving 13 bases between them. CDR3 sequence (DNA): TGTGCCAGTAGTATAGGTACCTGGTCCCTCACAGATACGCAGTATTTT. Residues: CASSIGTWSLTDTQYF.

This clone is deemed medium-sized. The J gene is TRBJ2-1, the V gene TRBV2; D remains ambiguous. Trimming removed 5 bases at V and 1 base at J, with 9 bases between. The length of the CDR3 is 14 residues. CDR1 and CDR2 from the germline V gene are SNHLY and FYNNEI. This chain's CDR3 is CASSPLVSYNEQFF. The CDR3 DNA follows: TGTGCCAGCAGTCCACTCGTGTCCTACAATGAGCAGTTCTTC.

This chain joins TRBV7-8 and TRBJ1-5; D call uncertain. Germline V gene sequence: CDR1 SGHVS, CDR2 FQNEAQ. V was shortened by 4 bases and J by 2 bases, with 9 bases between the two germline ends. This CDR3 contains 14 residues. This chain's CDR3 is CASSYTGGNQPQHF. In DNA form, the CDR3 reads TGTGCCAGCAGCTATACCGGAGGCAATCAGCCCCAGCATTTT.

The V and J genes are TRBV4-1 and TRBJ1-4; TRBD1 aligns across 7 bases. Losses at the gene ends were 3 bases for V and 5 bases for J; bases not matched to a gene: 9. Per germline, CDR1 MGHRA and CDR2 YSYEKL. This CDR3 contains 16 residues. CDR3 residues: CASSQIRGARNEKLFF. Here the CDR3 DNA reads TGCGCCAGCAGCCAGATCAGGGGGGCTAGAAATGAAAAACTGTTTTTT.

The chain recombines TRBV2 with TRBJ1-5; the D gene is possibly TRBD1 (5 bases). The CDR3 sequence is 14 residues long. Germline V lookup: CDR1 SNHLY, CDR2 FYNNEI. Trimming removed 3 bases from V and 7 bases from J, with 13 bases in between. The CDR3 DNA sequence: TGTGCCAGCAGTGAGTCTCAGGGAAGACAGCCCCAGCATTTT. Its protein is CASSESQGRQPQHF.

The chain employs TRBV4-1 and TRBJ2-1; 9 nucleotides line up with TRBD2. CDR1 MGHRA and CDR2 YSYEKL come from the germline V gene. The V and J ends lost 1 base and 5 bases, in that order; junction bases with no gene match: 0. The CDR3 length is 14 residues. CDR3: CASSQASGNNEQFF. As DNA, the CDR3 is TGCGCCAGCAGCCAAGCTAGCGGGAACAATGAGCAGTTCTTC.

This clone was found once. The chain links TRBV14 to TRBJ1-1, with 7 bases fitting TRBD1. Germline V gene lookup returns CDR1 SGHDN and CDR2 FVKESK. Trimming cost V 4 bases and J 5 bases; bases outside gene matches: 10. The CDR3 has 15 amino acids. CDR3 sequence: CASSPHGTVVTEAFF. CDR3 nucleotide sequence: TGTGCCAGCAGCCCCCACGGGACAGTCGTAACTGAAGCTTTCTTT.

The rearrangement joins TRBV10-2 to TRBJ2-2, with TRBD1 identical over 7 bases. Germline loops: CDR1 WSHSY, CDR2 SAAADI. After removal of 6 bases from V and 1 base from J, the junction contained 2 bases not matched to a gene. This CDR3 region has 14 residues. CDR3 nucleotide sequence: TGCGCCAGCAGCCGGGACAGGAACACCGGGGAGCTGTTTTTT. Translated: CASSRDRNTGELFF.